Given below is one T cell receptor beta chain in context. Its antigen remains unidentified. The data derive from a study of shared clonotypes between healthy human individuals. Across the whole study: The composition of the donors was a couple of women and a few men aged 18 to 49.

Study results and caveats: Clonotypes that were shared across a handful of donors made up around 4.6% of naive CD4 clonotypes. Expectations were that clonotype sharing among donors would be affected by sequencing depth.

Researchers ran the assay at a deep level. The assay was immunoSEQ multiplex PCR, and TCRdb's table has in-frame clones only and misses some. Among fewer than 2.5 million clones listed, 80% to 95% were seen once. The V and J ends lost 5 bases and 4 bases, in that order; junction bases with no gene match: 6. This CDR3 contains 15 residues. The germline V gene encodes CDR1 SGHTA and CDR2 FQGNSA. The specimen was naive CD4+ T cells from PBMCs. This sample's subset: CD45RA+ positively selected. This TCR came from a man younger than 35 in good health. Some clones in this sample may be carry-over from other donors' samples. The V gene is TRBV7-2, the J gene TRBJ2-2; 8 bases are shared with TRBD1. The CDR3 nucleotides read TGTGCCAGCAGCCCCGGGACAGGCCGCACCGGGGAGCTGTTTTTT. Translating it yields CASSPGTGRTGELFF.